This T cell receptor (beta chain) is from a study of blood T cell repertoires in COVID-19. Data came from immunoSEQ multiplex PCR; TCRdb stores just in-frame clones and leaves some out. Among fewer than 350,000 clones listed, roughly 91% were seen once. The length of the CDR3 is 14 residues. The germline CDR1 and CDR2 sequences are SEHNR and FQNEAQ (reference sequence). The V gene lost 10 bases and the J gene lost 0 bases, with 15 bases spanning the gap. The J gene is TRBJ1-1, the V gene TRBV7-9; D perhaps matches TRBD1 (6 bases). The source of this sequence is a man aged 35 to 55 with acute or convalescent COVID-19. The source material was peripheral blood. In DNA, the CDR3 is TGTGCCACAGAAAAACGGACAGTGAACACTGAAGCTTTCTTT. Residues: CATEKRTVNTEAFF.